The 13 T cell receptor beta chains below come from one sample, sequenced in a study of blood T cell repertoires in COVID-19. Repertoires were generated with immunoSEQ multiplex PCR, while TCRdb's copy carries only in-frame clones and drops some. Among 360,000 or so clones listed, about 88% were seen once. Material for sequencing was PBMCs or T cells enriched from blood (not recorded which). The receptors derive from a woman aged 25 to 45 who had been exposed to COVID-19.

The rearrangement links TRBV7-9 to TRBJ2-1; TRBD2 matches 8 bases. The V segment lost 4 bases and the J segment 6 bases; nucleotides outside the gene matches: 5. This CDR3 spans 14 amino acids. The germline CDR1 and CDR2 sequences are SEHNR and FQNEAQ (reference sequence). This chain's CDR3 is CASSSGLDPNEQFF. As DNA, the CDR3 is TGTGCCAGCAGCTCGGGACTAGATCCCAATGAGCAGTTCTTC. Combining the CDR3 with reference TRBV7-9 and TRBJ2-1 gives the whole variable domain DTGVSQNPRHKITKRGQNVTFRCDPISEHNRLYWYRQTLGQGPEFLTYFQNEAQLEKSRLLSDRFSAERPKGSFSTLEIQRTEQGDSAMYLCASSSGLDPNEQFFGPGTRLTVL.

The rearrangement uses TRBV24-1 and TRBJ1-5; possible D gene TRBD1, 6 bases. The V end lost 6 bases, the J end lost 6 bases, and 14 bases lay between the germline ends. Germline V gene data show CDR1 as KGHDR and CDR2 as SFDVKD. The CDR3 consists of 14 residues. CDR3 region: CATSNEGGGQPQHF. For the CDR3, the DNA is TGTGCCACCAGTAACGAGGGGGGGGGTCAGCCCCAGCATTTT.

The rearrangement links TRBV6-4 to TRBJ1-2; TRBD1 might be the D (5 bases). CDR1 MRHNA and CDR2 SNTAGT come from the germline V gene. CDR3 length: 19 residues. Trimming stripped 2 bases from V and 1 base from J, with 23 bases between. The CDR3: CASSDPIPSLRGVNYGYTF. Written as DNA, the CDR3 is TGTGCCAGCAGTGACCCCATTCCCTCCTTACGGGGGGTTAACTATGGCTACACCTTC.

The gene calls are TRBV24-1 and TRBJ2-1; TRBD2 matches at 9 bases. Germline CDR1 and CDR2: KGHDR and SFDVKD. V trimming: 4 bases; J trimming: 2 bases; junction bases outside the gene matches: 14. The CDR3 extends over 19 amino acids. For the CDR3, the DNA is TGTGCCACCAGTGACCCACATAAAACGGCGGGAGGGCCCTACAATGAGCAGTTCTTC. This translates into CATSDPHKTAGGPYNEQFF.

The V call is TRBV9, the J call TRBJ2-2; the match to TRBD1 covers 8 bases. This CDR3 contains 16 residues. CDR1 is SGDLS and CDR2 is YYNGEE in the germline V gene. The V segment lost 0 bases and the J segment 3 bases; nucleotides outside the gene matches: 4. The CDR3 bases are TGTGCCAGCAGCGTAGCCCCGACAGGGGACACCGGGGAGCTGTTTTTT. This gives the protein CASSVAPTGDTGELFF. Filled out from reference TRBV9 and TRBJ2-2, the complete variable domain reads DSGVTQTPKHLITATGQRVTLRCSPRSGDLSVYWYQQSLDQGLQFLIQYYNGEERAKGNILERFSAQQFPDLHSELNLSSLELGDSALYFCASSVAPTGDTGELFFGEGSRLTVL.

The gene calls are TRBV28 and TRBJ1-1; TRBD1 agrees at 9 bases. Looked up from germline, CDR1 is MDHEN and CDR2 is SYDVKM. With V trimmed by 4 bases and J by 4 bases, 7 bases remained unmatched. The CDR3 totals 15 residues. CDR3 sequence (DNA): TGTGCCAGCAGTTCACTTGGACAGGGGACCACTGAAGCTTTCTTT. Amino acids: CASSSLGQGTTEAFF.

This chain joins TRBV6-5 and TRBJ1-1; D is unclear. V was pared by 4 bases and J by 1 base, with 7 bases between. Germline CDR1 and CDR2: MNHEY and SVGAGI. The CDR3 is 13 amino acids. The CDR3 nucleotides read TGTGCCAGCAGTTTATTATGGAACACTGAAGCTTTCTTT. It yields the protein CASSLLWNTEAFF.

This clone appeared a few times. As DNA, the CDR3 is TGTGCCAGCGTGTGGGGAGGAGCCTTAACGATCTATGGCTACACCTTC. Amino acid sequence: CASVWGGALTIYGYTF. The chain employs TRBV3-1 (or the pseudogene TRBV3-2) and TRBJ1-2; D remains unclear. This CDR3 has 16 amino acids. The V end was cut by 8 bases, the J end by 4 bases, with 23 bases between. Looked up from germline, CDR1 is LGHDT and CDR2 is YNNKEL (reference sequence).

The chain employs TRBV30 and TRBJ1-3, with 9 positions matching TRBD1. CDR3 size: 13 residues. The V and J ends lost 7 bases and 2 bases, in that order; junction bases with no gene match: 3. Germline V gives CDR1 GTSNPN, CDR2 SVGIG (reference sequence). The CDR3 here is CALTGGPGNTIYF. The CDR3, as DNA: TGTGCCTTAACAGGGGGCCCTGGAAACACCATATATTTT.

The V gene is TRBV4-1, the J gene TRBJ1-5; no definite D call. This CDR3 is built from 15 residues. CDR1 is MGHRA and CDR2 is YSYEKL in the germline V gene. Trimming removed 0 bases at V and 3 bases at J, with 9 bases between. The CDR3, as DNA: TGCGCCAGCAGCCAAGATCGGGAGACCAATCAGCCCCAGCATTTT. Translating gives CASSQDRETNQPQHF.

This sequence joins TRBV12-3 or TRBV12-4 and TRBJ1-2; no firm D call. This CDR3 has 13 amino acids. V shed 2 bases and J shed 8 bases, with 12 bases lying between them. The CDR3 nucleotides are TGTGCCAGCAGTTTAATGTCCCCTAAGGGCTACACCTTC. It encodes CASSLMSPKGYTF.

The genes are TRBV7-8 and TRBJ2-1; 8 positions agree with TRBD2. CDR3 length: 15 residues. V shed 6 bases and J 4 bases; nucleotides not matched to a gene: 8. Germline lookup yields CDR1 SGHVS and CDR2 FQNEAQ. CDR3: CASRWLAGVYNEQFF. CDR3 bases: TGTGCCAGCAGGTGGCTAGCGGGCGTATACAATGAGCAGTTCTTC.

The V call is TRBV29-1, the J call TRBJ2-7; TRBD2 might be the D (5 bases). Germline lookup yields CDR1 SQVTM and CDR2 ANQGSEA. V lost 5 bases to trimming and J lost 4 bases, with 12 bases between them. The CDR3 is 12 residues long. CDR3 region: CSVPIGVYEQYF. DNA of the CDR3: TGCAGCGTTCCCATCGGGGTGTACGAGCAGTACTTC.